This T cell receptor beta chain derives from a study of vaccination effects on CD4 cells after COVID-19. Background on the study: There were a couple of convalescent patients who gave samples 16 days and one week before vaccination.

This clone has more than one count but fewer than ten. Its specificity is not known. Study outcomes and limitations: Marked clonal contraction was seen in infection- and vaccine-induced clones late after vaccination.

Assay used: immunoSEQ multiplex PCR; TCRdb lists only in-frame clones, some missing. The data hold some 22,000 clones, with more than 70% observed a single time. Viral peptide pool expansion of antigen-specific CD4+ T cells preceded sequencing in the ViraFEST assay. With approximately 9 days of culture completed, CD4+ T cells were isolated. A positive SARS-CoV-2 PCR test fell between March and December 2020. This TCR derives from a human donor who had a prior SARS-CoV-2 infection. The sequenced sample was CD4+ T cells from PBMCs cultured with SARS-CoV-2 spike peptides, obtained before COVID-19 vaccination.

The CDR3 reads CASTRGTYNEQFF. The CDR3, as DNA: TGCGCCAGCACGAGGGGCACCTACAATGAGCAGTTCTTC. The chain recombines TRBV5-1 with TRBJ2-1, with D perhaps given as TRBD1 or TRBD2 (5 bases each). Between the trimmed V and J ends, which lost 6 bases and 2 bases, there was a span of 9 bases. Looked up from germline, CDR1 is SGHRS and CDR2 is YFSETQ. This CDR3 region has 13 residues.